A selection of T cell receptor beta chains follows, all from one sample in a study of blood T cell repertoires in COVID-19. Here immunoSEQ multiplex PCR was the method, and the copy in TCRdb shows in-frame clones only, minus some. The data contain more than 200,000 clones, over 75% of them singletons. Input material: PBMCs or T cells enriched from blood (not recorded which). These TCRs come from a young man in a cohort exposed to, infected with or recovered from COVID-19 (not recorded which). CDR3s include the opening cysteine and the closing phenylalanine or tryptophan. The D gene is left open where the match is weak. Expanded clones get a size class; other rows say once, few or many, or leave the size out.

j_call d_call v_call clone_size cdr3_aa cdr3_nt
TRBJ2-2 NA TRBV9 NA CASSVVAGTGELFF TGTGCCAGCAGCGTAGTTGCGGGCACCGGGGAGCTGTTTTTT
TRBJ2-2 NA TRBV28 NA CASSARGVNTGELFF TGTGCCAGCAGTGCCAGGGGGGTGAACACCGGGGAGCTGTTTTTT
TRBJ2-5 TRBD1 TRBV27 NA CASSPDREQETQYF TGTGCCAGCTCGCCGGACAGGGAACAAGAGACCCAGTACTTC
TRBJ2-7 TRBD2 TRBV9 once CASSAGLLYEQYF TGTGCCAGCAGCGCGGGACTACTCTACGAGCAGTACTTC
TRBJ1-6 TRBD1 TRBV7-8 once CASSLGRGLNNSPLHF TGTGCCAGCAGCTTGGGCAGGGGGTTGAATAATTCACCCCTCCACTTT
TRBJ2-1 TRBD2 TRBV27 NA CASSSLFETSHGGGQFF TGTGCCAGCAGTTCCCTTTTTGAAACTAGCCATGGGGGGGGGCAGTTCTTC
TRBJ1-5 NA TRBV7-8 NA CASSLRGWGQPQHF TGTGCCAGCAGCCTTCGGGGGTGGGGACAGCCCCAGCATTTT
TRBJ1-2 NA TRBV7-9 NA CASSLVQLNYGYTF TGTGCCAGCAGCTTAGTCCAACTTAACTATGGCTACACCTTC
TRBJ2-1 NA TRBV9 NA CASSVGPDNYNEQFF TGTGCCAGCAGCGTAGGCCCGGACAATTACAATGAGCAGTTCTTC
TRBJ2-2 NA TRBV10-2 NA CATLLTGELFF TGCGCCACCTTACTCACCGGGGAGCTGTTTTTT
TRBJ2-2 NA TRBV12-3/TRBV12-4 NA CASKTGNTGELFF TGTGCCAGCAAAACAGGGAACACCGGGGAGCTGTTTTTT
TRBJ1-2 NA TRBV7-2 many CASSTSPRPEGSGYTF TGTGCCAGCAGCACCTCCCCCCGCCCGGAGGGGAGTGGCTACACCTTC
TRBJ1-2 NA TRBV3-1/TRBV3-2 NA CASSQVKRAAAIYGYTF TGTGCCAGCAGCCAGGTGAAGAGGGCCGCGGCGATCTATGGCTACACCTTC
TRBJ2-4 NA TRBV27 NA CASSLYPDRLAKNIQYF TGTGCCAGCAGTTTATACCCCGACAGGCTAGCCAAAAACATTCAGTACTTC
TRBJ1-3 NA TRBV28 few CASRDQGFSGNTIYF TGTGCCAGCAGGGACCAGGGATTTTCTGGAAACACCATATATTTT
TRBJ1-2 TRBD1 TRBV11-1 NA CASSFLQGADGYTF TGTGCCAGCAGCTTTCTACAGGGGGCCGATGGCTACACCTTC
TRBJ1-2 NA TRBV6-4 NA CASSPQTGNIYGYTF TGTGCCAGCAGTCCGCAAACAGGGAATATCTATGGCTACACCTTC
TRBJ2-6 NA TRBV15 NA CATSREGGLNVLTF TGTGCCACCAGCAGAGAGGGGGGACTGAACGTCCTGACTTTC
TRBJ2-7 NA TRBV2 NA CASRGSGDEQYF TGTGCCAGCAGAGGATCAGGGGACGAGCAGTACTTC
TRBJ2-7 TRBD2 TRBV7-9 NA CASSFYSSGMVRHEQYF TGTGCCAGCAGCTTCTATTCTAGCGGGATGGTCCGACACGAGCAGTACTTC
TRBJ1-3 NA TRBV28 NA CASSSQGYGNTIYF TGTGCCAGCAGTTCACAGGGCTATGGAAACACCATATATTTT
TRBJ1-1 NA TRBV15 NA CATSRDVLTRGNTEAFF TGTGCCACCAGCAGAGATGTCCTGACCCGGGGGAACACTGAAGCTTTCTTT
TRBJ1-1 NA TRBV11-2 NA CASSWALGDRRAFF TGTGCCAGCAGTTGGGCTTTAGGAGACAGGAGAGCTTTCTTT
TRBJ2-1 NA TRBV28 many CASSLRSGDNEQFF TGTGCCAGCAGTTTGCGAAGCGGAGACAATGAGCAGTTCTTC
TRBJ1-1 TRBD1 TRBV15 NA CATSRETGVFTEAFF TGTGCCACCAGCAGAGAGACAGGGGTATTCACTGAAGCTTTCTTT
TRBJ2-1 TRBD1 TRBV10-1 NA CASRDSESSYNEQFF TGCGCCAGCCGGGACAGCGAGAGCTCCTACAATGAGCAGTTCTTC
TRBJ2-7 TRBD2 TRBV9 NA CASSPIWTSGGYEQYF TGTGCCAGCAGCCCGATATGGACTAGCGGGGGATACGAGCAGTACTTC
TRBJ1-1 TRBD1 TRBV15 NA CATSRGAGTEEAFF TGTGCCACCAGCAGAGGAGCCGGGACAGAAGAAGCTTTCTTT
TRBJ1-1 TRBD1 TRBV5-1 NA CASSLIKGATTEAFF TGCGCCAGCAGCTTGATCAAGGGGGCCACGACTGAAGCTTTCTTT